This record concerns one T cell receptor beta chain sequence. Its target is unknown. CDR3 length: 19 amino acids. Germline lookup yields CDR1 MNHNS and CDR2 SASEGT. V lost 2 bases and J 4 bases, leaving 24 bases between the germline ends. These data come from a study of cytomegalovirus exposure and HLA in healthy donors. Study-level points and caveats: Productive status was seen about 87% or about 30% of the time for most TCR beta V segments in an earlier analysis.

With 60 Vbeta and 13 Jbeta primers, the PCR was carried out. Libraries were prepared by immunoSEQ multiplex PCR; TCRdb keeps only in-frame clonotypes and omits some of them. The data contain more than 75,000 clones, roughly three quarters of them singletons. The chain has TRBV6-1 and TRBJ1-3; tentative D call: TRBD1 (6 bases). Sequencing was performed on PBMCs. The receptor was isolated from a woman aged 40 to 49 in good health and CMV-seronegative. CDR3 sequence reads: CASSEPHLGTPRSGNTIYF. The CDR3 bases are TGTGCCAGCAGTGAACCTCATTTGGGGACACCTAGGTCCGGAAACACCATATATTTT.